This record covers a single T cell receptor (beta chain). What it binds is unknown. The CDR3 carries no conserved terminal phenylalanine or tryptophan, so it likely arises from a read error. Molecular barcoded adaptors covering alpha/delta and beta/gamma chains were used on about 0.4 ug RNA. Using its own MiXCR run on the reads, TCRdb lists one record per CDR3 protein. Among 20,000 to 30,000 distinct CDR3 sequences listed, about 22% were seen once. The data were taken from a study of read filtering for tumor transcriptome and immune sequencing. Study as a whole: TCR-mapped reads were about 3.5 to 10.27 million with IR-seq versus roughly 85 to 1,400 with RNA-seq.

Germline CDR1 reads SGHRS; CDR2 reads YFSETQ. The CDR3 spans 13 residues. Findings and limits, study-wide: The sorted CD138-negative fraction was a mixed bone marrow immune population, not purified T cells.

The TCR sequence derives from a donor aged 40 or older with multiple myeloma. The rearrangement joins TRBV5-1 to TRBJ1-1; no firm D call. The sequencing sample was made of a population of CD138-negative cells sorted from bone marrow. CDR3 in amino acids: CTSSVDLNTEAFL. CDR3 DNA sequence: TGCACCAGCAGCGTGGACCTCAACACTGAAGCTTTCCTT.